These 7 T cell receptor beta chains were sequenced from one sample in a study of blood T cell repertoires in COVID-19. Clones were read by immunoSEQ multiplex PCR, and TCRdb kept only the in-frame ones, dropping some. The profile shows more than 400,000 clones, roughly 88% of them singletons. Sequenced sample: peripheral blood. Receptor source: a human donor in a cohort sampled during active COVID-19.

This clone was observed a few times. This chain uses TRBV2 with TRBJ1-5; D remains ambiguous. The CDR3 spans 13 residues. Germline V gives CDR1 SNHLY, CDR2 FYNNEI. The V end was cut by 4 bases, the J end by 4 bases, with 8 bases between. The CDR3 protein is CASSGRRNQPQHF. The CDR3 DNA sequence: TGTGCCAGCAGTGGACGGAGAAATCAGCCCCAGCATTTT.

The V call is TRBV25-1, the J call TRBJ1-2; TRBD1 is a possible D gene (5 bases). V was clipped by 7 bases and J by 9 bases, with 18 bases between them. The CDR3 contains 13 residues. The germline CDR1 and CDR2 sequences are MGHDK and SYGVNS. The CDR3 DNA sequence: TGTGCCAGCACCACCGAATTAGGGGAAAGCTACACCTTC. Residues: CASTTELGESYTF.

J is TRBJ2-3 and V is TRBV2; D possibly corresponds to TRBD2 (5 bases). Looked up from germline, CDR1 is SNHLY and CDR2 is FYNNEI. CDR3 size: 12 residues. V was cut by 7 bases and J by 4 bases, with 9 bases left in between. CDR3 DNA: TGTGCCAGCAAACCGGAGGCAGATACGCAGTATTTT. It is translated as CASKPEADTQYF.

CDR3 in amino acids: CASSRQFFSGNTIYF. Here the CDR3 DNA reads TGTGCCAGTAGCAGACAGTTCTTCTCTGGAAACACCATATATTTT. V is TRBV19 and J is TRBJ1-3; maybe TRBD1 (5 bases). V lost 6 bases and J 0 bases, leaving 12 bases between the germline ends. The V gene's germline CDR1 is LNHDA and CDR2 SQIVND (reference sequence). There are 15 residues in the CDR3. Full variable domain (outside the CDR3, taken from reference TRBV19 and TRBJ1-3): DGGITQSPKYLFRKEGQNVTLSCEQNLNHDAMYWYRQDPGQGLRLIYYSQIVNDFQKGDIAEGYSVSREKKESFPLTVTSAQKNPTAFYLCASSRQFFSGNTIYFGEGSWLTVV.

The chain carries TRBV12-5 and TRBJ1-1; D gene unclear. Trimming took off 2 bases at V and 4 bases at J, with 14 bases between the two ends. This CDR3 spans 15 amino acids. CDR1 and CDR2 from the germline V gene are LGHNT and FRNRAP. This CDR3 is CASGLQNPRSTEAFF. Here the CDR3 DNA reads TGTGCTAGTGGTTTGCAGAACCCAAGAAGCACTGAAGCTTTCTTT.

V and J are TRBV29-1 and TRBJ1-5; D gene ambiguous. Germline values: CDR1 SQVTM, CDR2 ANQGSEA. V lost 6 bases, J lost 7 bases, and 13 bases lay in between. This CDR3 has 12 residues. CDR3 region: CSVLEGNQPQHF. The DNA for the CDR3 is TGCAGCGTCCTCGAGGGTAACCAGCCCCAGCATTTT.

This clone was seen more than once but under ten times. The rearrangement uses TRBV24-1 and TRBJ2-1; 9 bases fit TRBD2. Trimming cost V 2 bases and J 4 bases; bases outside gene matches: 8. The V gene's germline CDR1 is KGHDR and CDR2 SFDVKD. The CDR3 has 17 amino acids. CDR3: CATSDSRASGIYNEQFF. The CDR3 DNA sequence: TGTGCCACCAGTGATTCCCGGGCTAGCGGGATATACAATGAGCAGTTCTTC.